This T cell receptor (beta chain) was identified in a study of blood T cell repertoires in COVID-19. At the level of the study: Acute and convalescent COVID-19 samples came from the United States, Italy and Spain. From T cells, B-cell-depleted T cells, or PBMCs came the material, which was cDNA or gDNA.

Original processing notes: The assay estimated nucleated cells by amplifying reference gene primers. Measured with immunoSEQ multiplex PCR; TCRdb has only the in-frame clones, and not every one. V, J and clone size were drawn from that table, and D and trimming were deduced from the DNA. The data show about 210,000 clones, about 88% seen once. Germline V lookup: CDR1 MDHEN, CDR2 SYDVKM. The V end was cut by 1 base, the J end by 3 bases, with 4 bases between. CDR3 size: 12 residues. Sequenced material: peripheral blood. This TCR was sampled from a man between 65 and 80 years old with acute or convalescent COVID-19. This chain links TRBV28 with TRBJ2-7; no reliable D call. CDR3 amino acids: CASSLSRYEQYF. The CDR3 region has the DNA TGTGCCAGCAGTTTATCCCGCTACGAGCAGTACTTC.